One sample yielded the 14 T cell receptor beta chains listed below, sequenced in a study of OX40 agonist ivuxolimab in advanced cancers. Assay: immunoSEQ multiplex PCR; the TCRdb copy retains only in-frame clones and omits some. The sample carries 60,000 or so clones, about 79% recorded once. The sequencing used CD4+ or CD8+ T cells sorted from blood, collected in a trial of the OX40 agonist ivuxolimab. The source of these receptors is an adult with an advanced solid tumor such as melanoma, head and neck, liver or kidney cancer.

The J gene is TRBJ2-5, the V gene TRBV7-9; the D gene is possibly TRBD2 (5 bases). V lost 5 bases, J lost 5 bases, and 12 bases lay in between. The germline V gene encodes CDR1 SEHNR and CDR2 FQNEAQ (reference sequence). The CDR3 consists of 13 residues. The CDR3 coding sequence is TGTGCCAGCAGCCCTACCGGGATTGAGACCCAGTACTTC. It translates to CASSPTGIETQYF.

In its sample, this clone was seen once. The CDR3 sequence: CASSQDRNSPRQYF. CDR3 in DNA: TGTGCCAGCAGCCAGGACCGGAACAGTCCAAGGCAGTACTTC. V gene TRBV14 combines with J gene TRBJ2-7; D uncertain. This CDR3 spans 14 amino acids. The germline V gene encodes CDR1 SGHDN and CDR2 FVKESK. V shed 3 bases and J shed 9 bases, with 18 bases lying between them.

The chain couples TRBV7-6 to TRBJ2-3, with D perhaps matching TRBD2 (5 bases). The CDR3 contains 16 residues. CDR1 and CDR2 from the germline V gene are SGHVS and FNYEAQ. V was pared by 3 bases and J by 1 base, with 14 bases between. This CDR3 reads CASSFSRGKGTDTQYF. In DNA form, the CDR3 reads TGTGCCAGCAGCTTCAGCCGGGGTAAAGGCACAGATACGCAGTATTTT.

This rearrangement joins TRBV18 to TRBJ1-5; D gene uncertain. The CDR3 totals 15 residues. CDR1 and CDR2 (germline): KGHSH, LQKENI. Trimming took 3 bases from V and 5 from J, leaving 14 bases between them. As DNA, the CDR3 is TGTGCCAGCTCACCCCTCCCTGGAGGAGATCAGCCCCAGCATTTT. As protein: CASSPLPGGDQPQHF. Together with reference TRBV18 and TRBJ1-5, the CDR3 gives the full variable domain: NAGVMQNPRHLVRRRGQEARLRCSPMKGHSHVYWYRQLPEEGLKFMVYLQKENIIDESGMPKERFSAEFPKEGPSILRIQQVVRGDSAAYFCASSPLPGGDQPQHFGDGTRLSIL.

The CDR3 DNA reads TGTGCCATCGAATCCGATGGAAACACCATATATTTT. This codes for CAIESDGNTIYF. The chain has TRBV10-3 and TRBJ1-3; D is ambiguous. With 8 bases removed from V and 3 bases from J, the gap between germline ends came to 8 bases. CDR3 length: 12 residues. Germline V gene data show CDR1 as ENHRY and CDR2 as SYGVKD.

This clone showed up just a few times. This chain uses TRBV27 with TRBJ1-5, with D uncertain. Germline values: CDR1 MNHEY, CDR2 SMNVEV (reference sequence). With 8 bases removed from V and 1 base from J, the gap between germline ends came to 9 bases. The length of the CDR3 is 13 residues. The CDR3 DNA reads as TGTGCCAGCGCTATGGGGAGCAATCAGCCCCAGCATTTT. Protein: CASAMGSNQPQHF.

J is TRBJ2-7 and V is TRBV10-3; D is unclear. This CDR3 has 12 residues. Germline V gene sequence: CDR1 ENHRY, CDR2 SYGVKD. V was pared by 2 bases and J by 2 bases, with 4 bases between. The CDR3 DNA follows: TGTGCCATCAGTGAGGGGGCCTACGAGCAGTACTTC. It is translated as CAISEGAYEQYF.

The chain combines TRBV6-5 with TRBJ2-1; 9 bases are shared with TRBD2. CDR1 and CDR2 (germline): MNHEY, SVGAGI. Trimming at V came to 6 bases and at J to 3 bases, leaving 6 bases not matched to a gene. This CDR3 is 15 amino acids long. The CDR3: CASRRGGAGYNEQFF. The CDR3 DNA follows: TGTGCCAGCAGGCGCGGGGGGGCCGGCTACAATGAGCAGTTCTTC.

This clone was found a few times. The rearrangement uses TRBV7-8 and TRBJ1-3; unclear D gene. V was shortened by 3 bases and J by 5 bases, with 11 bases between the two germline ends. The CDR3 consists of 14 residues. Germline CDR1 reads SGHVS; CDR2 reads FQNEAQ. The CDR3, as DNA: TGTGCCAGCAGCTTCGTTGGGCCCCGAAACACCATATATTTT. Protein sequence: CASSFVGPRNTIYF.

The rearrangement uses TRBV5-1 and TRBJ1-6; 9 bases map to TRBD1. Germline assignment: CDR1 SGHRS and CDR2 YFSETQ. V lost 0 bases to trimming and J lost 10 bases; unmatched junction nucleotides: 5. This CDR3 is 15 amino acids long. The CDR3 region has the DNA TGCGCCAGCAGCTTGGGGGGACAGGGTAGGTCACCCCTCCACTTT. Amino acids: CASSLGGQGRSPLHF. The full variable domain, its missing parts supplied by reference TRBV5-1 and TRBJ1-6, is KAGVTQTPRYLIKTRGQQVTLSCSPISGHRSVSWYQQTPGQGLQFLFEYFSETQRNKGNFPGRFSGRQFSNSRSEMNVSTLELGDSALYLCASSLGGQGRSPLHFGNGTRLTVT.

This sequence joins TRBV27 and TRBJ1-6, with D uncertain. The germline CDR1 and CDR2 sequences are MNHEY and SMNVEV (reference sequence). The CDR3 runs 15 residues. V lost 4 bases and J lost 7, with 14 bases in between. The CDR3 DNA sequence: TGTGCCAGCAGTTGGGCAAGTACGCGGAATTCACCCCTCCACTTT. This translates into CASSWASTRNSPLHF.

This chain links TRBV6-6 with TRBJ2-7; 9 bases agree with TRBD1. The V gene's germline CDR1 is MNHNY and CDR2 SVGAGI (reference sequence). This CDR3 has 13 amino acids. V lost 4 bases to trimming and J lost 4 bases; unmatched junction nucleotides: 2. CDR3 DNA: TGTGCCAGCAGTTCGGGACAGGGTTACGAGCAGTACTTC. Its protein is CASSSGQGYEQYF.

This chain joins TRBV6-5 and TRBJ1-2; weak D call: TRBD1 (5 bases). The germline V gene encodes CDR1 MNHEY and CDR2 SVGAGI. This CDR3 region has 12 residues. Deletions cut 5 bases from V and 8 bases from J, with 12 bases between. The CDR3 DNA reads as TGTGCCAGCAGTGATCCAGGGTCCGGCTACACCTTC. This codes for CASSDPGSGYTF.

V and J are TRBV6-1 and TRBJ1-2, with 8 nucleotides matching TRBD1. The germline V gene has CDR1 MNHNS and CDR2 SASEGT. This CDR3 spans 13 amino acids. The junction had 3 bases not matched to a gene; V was cut back by 6 bases and J by 3 bases. The CDR3 DNA reads as TGTGCCAGCAGCATGACAGGGGACTATGGCTACACCTTC. Protein product: CASSMTGDYGYTF.